This is a list of T cell receptor beta chains from one sample in a study of blood T cell repertoires in COVID-19. Libraries were prepared by immunoSEQ multiplex PCR; TCRdb keeps only in-frame clonotypes and omits some of them. The sample holds a few hundred thousand clones, just over 85% seen once. The sequenced sample consisted of peripheral blood. These receptor sequences come from a man aged 50-60 years with acute or convalescent COVID-19. Both conserved end residues are part of each CDR3.

>TRBV5-1|TRBJ2-7
CASSPDRVEYSYEQYF
>TRBV11-2|TRBJ2-5
CASSTTGVETQYF
>TRBV7-2|TRBJ2-4
CASSLARGDENIQYF
>TRBV6-1|TRBJ2-7
CASSEVVEQYF
>TRBV7-8|TRBJ1-5
CASSLVGGVNQPQHF
>TRBV20-1|TRBJ2-1
CSASKGGGGSYNEQFF
>TRBV15|TRBJ2-3
CATSRDGGAGPDTQYF
>TRBV5-1|TRBJ1-6
CASSSGTGGSNSPLHF
>TRBV6-1|TRBJ1-4
CASSEPGGNEKLFF
>TRBV2|TRBJ1-4
CASSDGQIPNEKLFF
>TRBV5-4|TRBJ2-3
CASSLSGGRTDTQYF
>TRBV7-3|TRBJ2-1
CASSPAGLHNEQFF
>TRBV25-1|TRBJ2-2
CASSELITGELFF
>TRBV6-5|TRBJ1-2
CASRRTGGDYGYTF
>TRBV5-6|TRBJ1-1
CASSLQTEAFF
>TRBV29-1|TRBJ1-2
CSVEAAGGTLSYGYTF
>TRBV5-1|TRBJ2-5
CASSYQGGRETQYF
>TRBV10-3|TRBJ2-3
CAISETAAAKDTQYF
>TRBV12-5|TRBJ2-3
CASGLGQSISDTQYF
>TRBV5-4|TRBJ1-2
CASSIDLARFYGYTF
>TRBV5-1|TRBJ1-6
CASSLGGTGINSPLHF
>TRBV25-1|TRBJ1-1
CASSAWQGARNTEAFF
>TRBV12-3/TRBV12-4|TRBJ2-2
CASRPTLAGELFF
>TRBV6-1|TRBJ1-3
CASSERGWNTIYF
>TRBV11-2|TRBJ1-1
CASSPLRLQDRIPVTFF
>TRBV5-1|TRBJ2-1
CASSSPNTGLYEQFF
>TRBV5-1|TRBJ2-3
CASSSDRPNTDTQYF
>TRBV5-1|TRBJ1-2
CASSAGHNYGYTF
>TRBV19|TRBJ1-2
CASSISPGLRRNYGYTF
>TRBV9|TRBJ2-5
CASSVGGVGLAGETQYF
>TRBV6-5|TRBJ2-7
CASATSYEQYF
>TRBV2|TRBJ1-1
CASGAEGDTEAFF
>TRBV5-1|TRBJ2-5
CASSLGFEWETQYF
>TRBV27|TRBJ1-5
CASSLGAGRYSNQPQHF
>TRBV6-5|TRBJ1-5
CASSPGTGNQPQHF
>TRBV6-1|TRBJ2-7
CASSDPGTGEYF
>TRBV7-2|TRBJ1-1
CASTSSGLNTEAFF
>TRBV5-1|TRBJ1-4
CASSLQGGGEKLFF
>TRBV6-5|TRBJ2-1
CASSYSGTGTAEQFF
>TRBV6-5|TRBJ2-1
CASRPPGIDEQFF
>TRBV19|TRBJ2-7
CASSILLAGTYEQYF
>TRBV5-4|TRBJ1-2
CASTQGAGPSYGYTF
>TRBV18|TRBJ1-1
CASQTMNTEAFF
>TRBV7-6|TRBJ1-1
CASSYTPPGSASAFPQAFF
>TRBV6-5|TRBJ2-4
CASSLEPENIQYF
>TRBV27|TRBJ2-7
CASSFGTSYEQYF
>TRBV7-2|TRBJ2-2
CASSLIDLAGELFF
>TRBV5-1|TRBJ1-2
CASSFPGSTSSGYTF
>TRBV6-5|TRBJ1-5
CASSKNRNSNQPQHF